The following is a T cell receptor (beta chain) sequence with its context. No antigen is known for it. This may come from a read error, since a much larger clone is one base off. This sample includes further DNA sequences coding for the same CDR3. Clones were read by immunoSEQ multiplex PCR, and TCRdb kept only the in-frame ones, dropping some. This sample carries hundreds of thousands of clones, 60% to 80% of them seen once, and the ten largest clones take less than 2%. V was clipped by 2 bases and J by 0 bases, with 3 bases between them. The CDR3 has 13 residues. Germline CDR1 reads SGHVS; CDR2 reads FQNEAQ. Into CD45RA+ naive and CD45RA-negative memory subsets, the CD4+ cells were split. This specimen belongs to a study of shared clonotypes between healthy human individuals. General observations from the study: Sharing across a few donors was seen in roughly 5% of naive CD4 clonotypes. The study sampled only blood, and tissue repertoires likely differ. Richness estimates generally favored naive over memory subsets.

Source material: memory CD4+ T cells sorted from blood. The sample's subset: CD45RA-negative fraction. The receptor was isolated from a woman in her 30s in good health. The chain combines TRBV7-8 with TRBJ2-3; D is unresolved. As DNA, the CDR3 is TGTGCCAGCAGCTTACCTAGCACAGATACGCAGTATTTT. Its protein product is CASSLPSTDTQYF.